A selection of T cell receptor beta chains follows, all from one sample in a study of blood T cell repertoires in COVID-19. Sequencing was performed with immunoSEQ multiplex PCR; in TCRdb, only in-frame clones are kept and a portion is missing. The sample comprises around 300,000 clones, nearly 90% of which are singletons, and around 0.96% rests with the top ten. Sequenced material: peripheral blood. The source of these receptors is a woman in her 40s with COVID-19, enrolled during active disease. CDR3s include the opening cysteine and the closing phenylalanine or tryptophan. A D gene is named only where the DNA matches it firmly. Expanded clones get a size class; other rows say once, few or many, or leave the size out.

-	TRBV12-3/TRBV12-4	-	TRBJ1-5	TGTGCCAGCAGATGGGGCGGCAATCAGCCCCAGCATTTT	CASRWGGNQPQHF
-	TRBV6-5	-	TRBJ1-1	TGTGCCAGCAACCCAGGGAACACTGAAGCTTTCTTT	CASNPGNTEAFF
-	TRBV6-1	-	TRBJ1-2	TGTGCCAGCAGTGAGTGGCAGGGGTCTGGCTACACCTTC	CASSEWQGSGYTF
TRBD1	TRBV27	-	TRBJ1-2	TGTGCCAGCAGTTTCCATGCTACAGGGGCCCCGATCTATGGCTACACCTTC	CASSFHATGAPIYGYTF
TRBD1	TRBV19	-	TRBJ1-5	TGTGCCAGTAGTATAATAATTGGCGGCAGGGGGAGCAATCAGCCCCAGCATTTT	CASSIIIGGRGSNQPQHF
TRBD2	TRBV18	-	TRBJ2-1	TGTGCCAGCTCACCTCAGATCACCGGGACTAGTAGGGCCAATGAGCAGTTCTTC	CASSPQITGTSRANEQFF
TRBD1	TRBV24-1	-	TRBJ2-1	TGTGCCACCAGTGAGGAAGACAGGGGGCTTCGGGATGAGCAGTTCTTC	CATSEEDRGLRDEQFF
-	TRBV24-1	-	TRBJ2-2	TGTGCCACCAGTTCAGGGGCCGGGGAGCTGTTTTTT	CATSSGAGELFF
TRBD2	TRBV9	-	TRBJ2-1	TGTGCCAGCAGCGGGTCATCGAGCGGGAGTAACGGTGAGCAGTTCTTC	CASSGSSSGSNGEQFF
TRBD1	TRBV7-9	-	TRBJ1-4	TGTGCCAGCAACCGTCTTCAGGGGGGTGAAAAACTGTTTTTT	CASNRLQGGEKLFF
TRBD1	TRBV27	-	TRBJ2-5	TGTGCCAGCAGAAAAATTACAGGGGGATACCAAGAGACCCAGTACTTC	CASRKITGGYQETQYF
-	TRBV2	-	TRBJ2-3	TGTGCCAGCAGGGGGGCCGGGGCATTCCAAGGCACAGATACGCAGTATTTT	CASRGAGAFQGTDTQYF
TRBD1	TRBV9	-	TRBJ2-2	TGTGCCAGCAGCGTAGAACAGGGGGACACCGGGGAGCTGTTTTTT	CASSVEQGDTGELFF
TRBD1	TRBV6-5	once	TRBJ2-1	TGTGCCAGCAGCCCAGACAGGGGGTCCTACAATGAGCAGTTCTTC	CASSPDRGSYNEQFF